This entry is about one T cell receptor (beta chain). Its target is unknown. Treatment of the sample: some 20 received Ad26.COV2.S at low or high dose, single or two shots; 5 received placebo; per-sample allocation not given. Following the first vaccine or placebo injection, samples were taken on day 63. At a Boston site, the person donating was an adult of 18-55 years. Vaccine was an Ad26 vector expressing Wuhan-strain SARS-CoV-2 spike. The CDR3 covers 14 residues. Trimming pared 3 bases from V and 0 bases from J, leaving 8 bases between. Germline V gives CDR1 KGHSH, CDR2 LQKENI. The data belong to a study of Ad26.COV2.S vaccination and SARS-CoV-2 variants. General study points: Analyses that measured TCR breadth and depth may have underestimated total T cell responses.

TCRdb's copy holds only in-frame clones and misses some; the assay was immunoSEQ multiplex PCR. The sample records hundreds of thousands of clones, around 87% being singletons. The source material was peripheral blood, sampled in a trial of Ad26.COV2.S vaccine versus placebo. The chain has TRBV18 and TRBJ1-1, with D hard to call. The receptor was derived from a person between 18 and 65 years old who received the Ad26.COV2.S COVID-19 vaccine or a placebo. The CDR3 sequence: CASSPRALNTEAFF. The CDR3 region has the DNA TGTGCCAGCTCACCGCGGGCCCTGAACACTGAAGCTTTCTTT. The entire variable domain, with the rest obtained from reference TRBV18 and TRBJ1-1, is as follows: NAGVMQNPRHLVRRRGQEARLRCSPMKGHSHVYWYRQLPEEGLKFMVYLQKENIIDESGMPKERFSAEFPKEGPSILRIQQVVRGDSAAYFCASSPRALNTEAFFGQGTRLTVV.